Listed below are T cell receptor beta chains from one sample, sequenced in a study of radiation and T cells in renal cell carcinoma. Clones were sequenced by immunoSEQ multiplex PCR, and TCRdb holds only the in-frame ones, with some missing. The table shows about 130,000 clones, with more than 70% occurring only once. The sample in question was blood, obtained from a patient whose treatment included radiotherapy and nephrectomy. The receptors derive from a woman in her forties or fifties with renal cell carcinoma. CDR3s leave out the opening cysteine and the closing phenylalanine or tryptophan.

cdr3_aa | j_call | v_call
ASRNSYEQY | TRBJ2-7 | TRBV6-6
ASSYPPHDRYR | TRBJ2-7 | TRBV6-5
AWTNRGPTEAF | TRBJ1-1 | TRBV30
ASSQELAGGSDTQY | TRBJ2-3 | TRBV4-2
ASSSREDRVYEQY | TRBJ2-7 | TRBV7-2
ASSLGDRGFGETQY | TRBJ2-5 | TRBV7-9
ASSQGTPRGNQPQH | TRBJ1-5 | TRBV19
ASSEGQGNLSEQY | TRBJ2-7 | TRBV18
ASSPSSSYNSPLH | TRBJ1-6 | TRBV5-1
ASSLGQLGGYT | TRBJ1-2 | TRBV19
SVGQGTDTQY | TRBJ2-3 | TRBV29-1